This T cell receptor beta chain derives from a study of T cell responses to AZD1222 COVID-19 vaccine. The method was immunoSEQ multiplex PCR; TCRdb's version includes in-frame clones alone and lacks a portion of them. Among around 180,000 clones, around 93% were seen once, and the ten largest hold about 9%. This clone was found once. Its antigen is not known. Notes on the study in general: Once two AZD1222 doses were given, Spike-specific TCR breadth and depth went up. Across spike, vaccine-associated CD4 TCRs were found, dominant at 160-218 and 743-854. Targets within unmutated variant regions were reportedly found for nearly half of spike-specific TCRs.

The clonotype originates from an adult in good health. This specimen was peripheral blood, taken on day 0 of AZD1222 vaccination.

The CDR3 DNA follows: TGTGCCAGCAGCAGTATACTAGCGGGAGCCCAAGAGACCCAGTACTTC. It specifies CASSSILAGAQETQYF. The V gene is TRBV11-1, the J gene TRBJ2-5, with 11 bases identical to TRBD2. V trimming: 5 bases; J trimming: 1 base; junction bases outside the gene matches: 6. CDR3 length: 16 residues. Germline CDR1 is SGHAT and CDR2 is FQDESV (reference sequence).